This T cell receptor (beta chain) was documented in a study of blood T cell repertoires in COVID-19. Looking at the study overall: Sources were T cells, B-cell-depleted T cells, or PBMCs; the material itself was cDNA or gDNA.

The germline CDR1 and CDR2 sequences are MNHEY and SVGAGI. The CDR3 is 12 residues long. Trimming stripped 4 bases from V and 3 bases from J, with 5 bases between. Here immunoSEQ multiplex PCR was the method, and the copy in TCRdb shows in-frame clones only, minus some. The profile shows approximately 76,000 clones, about four fifths of them singletons. The receptor comes from a man older than 75 with active or convalescent COVID-19. The chain combines TRBV6-5 with TRBJ2-3; D not resolved. Sequencing was performed on peripheral blood. This CDR3 reads CASSSTTDTQYF. The CDR3 coding sequence is TGTGCCAGCAGTTCTACTACAGATACGCAGTATTTT.